These 8 T cell receptor beta chains were sequenced from one sample in a study of shared clonotypes between healthy human individuals. Generated by immunoSEQ multiplex PCR, the TCRdb table keeps only in-frame clones and is missing some. The table includes about 700,000 clones, about 90% detected once. Terminally differentiated effector memory CD45RA+ cells were left out of the naive CD8 fraction, which was CD45RO-negative and positively selected for CCR7. Sequencing was carried out using naive CD8+ T cells sorted from blood. Every receptor here comes from a man aged 25 to 40 in good health.

The chain has TRBV29-1 and TRBJ2-1; 8 bases are a match to TRBD2. The CDR3 sequence is 16 residues long. Looked up from germline, CDR1 is SQVTM and CDR2 is ANQGSEA. J gave up 4 bases and V 1 base, and 9 bases lay outside the gene matches. The CDR3 here is CSVEGTSLLKYNEQFF. The CDR3 DNA is TGCAGCGTTGAAGGGACTAGCCTGCTCAAATACAATGAGCAGTTCTTC.

Comments on this clone: This specimen includes other DNA sequences encoding the same CDR3. The chain uses TRBV5-6 and TRBJ2-7, with 12 bases aligning to TRBD2. Germline loops: CDR1 SGHDT, CDR2 YYEEEE. J lost 3 bases, V lost 0 bases, and 1 base had no gene match. The CDR3 has 15 residues. This chain's CDR3 is CASSLETSGSYEQYF. The CDR3 region has the DNA TGTGCCAGCAGCTTGGAGACTAGCGGGAGCTACGAGCAGTACTTC.

This clone has just one count. J is TRBJ2-3 and V is TRBV2; 9 positions agree with TRBD2. Trimming took 1 base from V and 2 from J; bases not matched to a gene: 13. Per the germline V gene, CDR1 is SNHLY and CDR2 is FYNNEI. CDR3 size: 19 residues. The DNA of the CDR3 is TGTGCCAGCAGTGAAGGGGGTGCGGGGGAGCGGGAGGTCACAGATACGCAGTATTTT. Protein product: CASSEGGAGEREVTDTQYF.

Concerning this clone itself: This CDR3 is also generated by other DNA sequences in the sample. The genes are TRBV27 and TRBJ2-1; D is possibly TRBD1 or TRBD2 (6 bases each). The germline V gene has CDR1 MNHEY and CDR2 SMNVEV (reference sequence). The CDR3 loop spans 14 amino acids. V was cut by 3 bases and J by 4 bases, with 10 bases left in between. Here the CDR3 reads CASSLGGVYNEQFF. The CDR3 DNA reads as TGTGCCAGCAGTTTGGGGGGCGTATACAATGAGCAGTTCTTC.

The chain recombines TRBV6-6 with TRBJ1-5, with D perhaps TRBD1 (5 bases). Germline CDR1 reads MNHNY; CDR2 reads SVGAGI (reference sequence). The CDR3 contains 15 residues. V was cut by 8 bases and J by 5 bases, with 19 bases left in between. Here the CDR3 reads CASHPGLRRDQPQHF. CDR3 nucleotides: TGTGCCAGCCACCCGGGACTCCGGCGGGATCAGCCCCAGCATTTT.

The gene calls are TRBV7-9 and TRBJ2-1; 8 nucleotides agree with TRBD2. J was trimmed by 0 bases and V by 5 bases; bases with no gene match: 9. The germline gives CDR1 SEHNR, CDR2 FQNEAQ (reference sequence). This CDR3 spans 17 amino acids. DNA of the CDR3: TGTGCCAGCAGCGCGACTAGCGCCGAGAGCTCCTACAATGAGCAGTTCTTC. It is translated as CASSATSAESSYNEQFF.

The gene calls are TRBV12-5 and TRBJ2-1, with D possibly being TRBD2 (5 bases). This CDR3 region has 12 residues. The germline gives CDR1 LGHNT, CDR2 FRNRAP. Trimming pared 7 bases from V and 7 bases from J, leaving 11 bases between. The CDR3 is CASVGEFNEQFF. The CDR3 coding sequence is TGTGCTAGTGTTGGGGAGTTTAATGAGCAGTTCTTC.

The chain carries TRBV7-9 and TRBJ2-7; the match to TRBD2 covers 12 bases. V was pared by 6 bases and J by 0 bases, with 12 bases of the junction left unmatched. Germline CDR1 is SEHNR and CDR2 is FQNEAQ (reference sequence). CDR3 length: 18 residues. CDR3: CASSSSGTSGLVSYEQYF. DNA of the CDR3: TGTGCCAGCAGTTCATCCGGGACTAGCGGGTTGGTCTCCTACGAGCAGTACTTC.